A selection of T cell receptor beta chains follows, all from one sample in a study of blood T cell repertoires in COVID-19. Assay: immunoSEQ multiplex PCR; the TCRdb copy retains only in-frame clones and omits some. The sample includes roughly 150,000 clones, approximately 84% of them seen just once. Sequenced material: peripheral blood. These TCRs come from a woman older than 75 with COVID-19, enrolled during active disease. Both conserved end residues are part of each CDR3. A D gene is named only where the DNA matches it firmly. Clone sizes are given selectively: once, few, many, or a class where the clone is expanded.

V gene,J gene,clone size,D gene,CDR3 protein,CDR3 DNA
TRBV14,TRBJ2-3,-,-,CASSQWRGEQDTQYF,TGTGCCAGCAGCCAGTGGAGGGGAGAGCAAGATACGCAGTATTTT
TRBV5-1,TRBJ1-2,-,TRBD1,CASSDGTGHYGYTF,TGCGCCAGCAGCGACGGGACAGGGCATTATGGCTACACCTTC
TRBV3-1/TRBV3-2,TRBJ2-3,-,-,CASSRQVIRTDTQYF,TGTGCCAGCAGCCGACAGGTGATACGCACAGATACGCAGTATTTT
TRBV4-1,TRBJ1-5,-,TRBD1,CASSQPDRDHQPQHF,TGCGCCAGCAGCCAACCGGACAGGGACCATCAGCCCCAGCATTTT
TRBV28,TRBJ1-5,few,-,CASSLFGGRGANQPQHF,TGTGCCAGCAGTTTATTCGGGGGAAGGGGCGCCAATCAGCCCCAGCATTTT
TRBV27,TRBJ2-1,-,-,CASSLSAGPLDEQFF,TGTGCCAGCAGTTTATCGGCGGGGCCCTTGGATGAGCAGTTCTTC
TRBV7-2,TRBJ2-3,-,TRBD2,CASSFAGGPDTQYF,TGTGCCAGCAGCTTCGCGGGGGGCCCAGATACGCAGTATTTT
TRBV5-1,TRBJ1-1,-,TRBD1,CASSSIDRGRDTEAFF,TGCGCCAGCAGCTCGATAGACAGGGGGCGTGACACTGAAGCTTTCTTT
TRBV11-1,TRBJ2-5,-,TRBD1,CASSSRGTEIQETQYF,TGTGCCAGCAGCTCCAGGGGGACGGAAATCCAAGAGACCCAGTACTTC
TRBV5-1,TRBJ2-7,-,-,CASSLVGSTTYEQYF,TGCGCCAGCAGCTTGGTTGGGAGCACTACCTACGAGCAGTACTTC
TRBV18,TRBJ2-1,few,-,CASSPPGHLINEQFF,TGTGCCAGCTCACCCCCCGGACATCTGATCAATGAGCAGTTCTTC
TRBV19,TRBJ1-1,-,-,CASRLDGADTEAFF,TGTGCCAGTAGATTGGATGGGGCAGACACTGAAGCTTTCTTT
TRBV3-1/TRBV3-2,TRBJ1-2,-,TRBD1,CASSPGQGGYGYTF,TGTGCCAGCAGCCCGGGACAGGGTGGCTATGGCTACACCTTC
TRBV5-1,TRBJ2-2,-,-,CASSLGAVRGNTGELFF,TGCGCCAGCAGCTTGGGGGCGGTCCGGGGGAACACCGGGGAGCTGTTTTTT
TRBV6-2/TRBV6-3,TRBJ2-5,-,TRBD1,CASSYQGQARGETQYF,TGTGCCAGCAGTTATCAGGGACAGGCCCGGGGAGAGACCCAGTACTTC
TRBV12-5,TRBJ2-3,-,TRBD1,CASGPGQGSTDTQYF,TGTGCTAGTGGACCGGGACAGGGGAGCACAGATACGCAGTATTTT
TRBV20-1,TRBJ2-5,-,-,CSAYSQETQYF,TGCAGTGCTTATAGCCAAGAGACCCAGTACTTC
TRBV5-5,TRBJ2-1,-,TRBD2,CASSSREGQYNEQFF,TGTGCCAGCAGCTCGCGGGAGGGCCAATACAATGAGCAGTTCTTC
TRBV3-1/TRBV3-2,TRBJ2-7,once,TRBD2,CASSQDLTSGKIVQYF,TGTGCCAGCAGCCAAGATTTAACTAGCGGGAAAATTGTGCAGTACTTC
TRBV3-1/TRBV3-2,TRBJ2-5,-,-,CASSLLSGLETQYF,TGTGCCAGCAGCCTTTTATCAGGGCTGGAGACCCAGTACTTC
TRBV2,TRBJ2-3,-,-,CASRPITDTQYF,TGTGCCAGCAGACCTATCACAGATACGCAGTATTTT
TRBV5-1,TRBJ1-5,few,-,CASSLAGGRPQHF,TGCGCCAGCAGCTTGGCCGGGGGTAGGCCCCAGCATTTT
TRBV7-9,TRBJ1-5,-,-,CASSSPEGNPREEPQHF,TGTGCCAGCAGCTCTCCTGAGGGGAATCCTAGGGAGGAGCCCCAGCATTTT
TRBV5-1,TRBJ1-4,once,-,CASSRDTQKLFF,TGCGCCAGCAGTCGAGACACCCAAAAACTGTTTTTT
TRBV2,TRBJ1-6,-,-,CASSGQSLYNSPLHF,TGTGCCAGCAGCGGACAGAGCCTCTATAATTCACCCCTCCACTTT